This T cell receptor (beta chain) was identified in a study of T cell responses to AZD1222 COVID-19 vaccine. General observations from the study: Reports indicate that nearly half of spike-specific TCRs are directed at unmutated variant regions.

Notes on this clone: Its antigen is still unknown.

TCRdb's table, derived via immunoSEQ multiplex PCR, lists solely in-frame clones and lacks some. Counted here are under 200,000 clones, about 91% occurring once; the ten biggest clones make up 1.3%. The CDR3 runs to 11 residues. Trimming stripped 6 bases from V and 10 bases from J, with 12 bases between. CDR1 and CDR2 from the germline V gene are MNHEY and SVGAGI. The TCR sequence derives from an adult who received the AZD1222 COVID-19 vaccine. The J gene is TRBJ1-1, the V gene TRBV6-5; D is uncertain. Sequencing used peripheral blood, obtained 28 days after the second AZD1222 dose. CDR3 region: CASSSRRAAFF. The CDR3 DNA reads as TGTGCCAGCAGCTCCAGGAGGGCAGCTTTCTTT.